This entry lists 14 T cell receptor beta chains sequenced from one sample in a study of beta chain features in type 1 diabetes. Study conclusions and caveats: Among all four CD4+ subsets, Type 1 diabetes patients had TCRB CDR3s that were moderately but significantly shorter.

Every bit of the isolated RNA underwent reverse transcription, so sequencing read expressed TCRB transcripts. Assay: immunoSEQ multiplex PCR; the TCRdb copy retains only in-frame clones and omits some. The table includes more than 250,000 clones, roughly 22% detected once. These TCRs' antigens remain unknown. The sample was naive CD4+ T cells from blood. Receptors originate from a woman aged 40 to 55 with type 1 diabetes.

This chain links TRBV7-9 with TRBJ1-2; D is perhaps TRBD1 (6 bases). This CDR3 spans 15 amino acids. Germline V gene lookup returns CDR1 SEHNR and CDR2 FQNEAQ (reference sequence). V dropped 1 base and J dropped 4 bases, with 13 bases sitting between them. CDR3 amino acids: CASSLDDRIPYGYTF. In DNA, the CDR3 is TGTGCCAGCAGCTTAGACGACAGGATCCCCTATGGCTACACCTTC.

This clone was counted only a few times. Other nucleotide sequences from this sample produce the same CDR3. The rearrangement links TRBV5-1 to TRBJ2-5; D is unresolved. The germline CDR1 and CDR2 sequences are SGHRS and YFSETQ. Trimming cost V 1 base and J 4 bases, with 11 bases left between them. The CDR3 has 14 amino acids. The CDR3 region is CASSLRPGGETQYF. CDR3 nucleotides: TGCGCCAGCAGCTTGCGGCCCGGCGGAGAGACCCAGTACTTC.

This clone was counted a few times. This chain connects TRBV7-3 to TRBJ2-6; 7 nucleotides align to TRBD1. This CDR3 has 16 amino acids. Per germline, CDR1 SGHTA and CDR2 FQGTGA. Trimming removed 5 bases from V and 1 base from J; junction bases left unmatched: 5. The CDR3 protein is CASSTTGLSGANVLTF. In DNA form, the CDR3 reads TGTGCCAGCAGCACGACAGGGTTGTCTGGGGCCAACGTCCTGACTTTC.

The chain is built from TRBV5-5 and TRBJ2-3, with TRBD2 matching over 9 bases. Germline CDR1 reads SGHKS; CDR2 reads YYEKEE (reference sequence). The CDR3 loop spans 15 amino acids. After removal of 4 bases from V and 3 bases from J, the junction contained 6 bases not matched to a gene. CDR3 residues: CASSPIAGATDTQYF. As DNA, the CDR3 is TGTGCCAGCAGCCCGATAGCGGGAGCGACAGATACGCAGTATTTT. The full variable domain, rest sourced from reference TRBV5-5 and TRBJ2-3, is DAGVTQSPTHLIKTRGQQVTLRCSPISGHKSVSWYQQVLGQGPQFIFQYYEKEERGRGNFPDRFSARQFPNYSSELNVNALLLGDSALYLCASSPIAGATDTQYFGPGTRLTVL.

This clone has a handful of counts. CDR3 bases: TGTGCCAGCAGCTTAGCGGGAGCCAGTCAAGAGACCCAGTACTTC. Encoded protein: CASSLAGASQETQYF. This chain links TRBV7-2 with TRBJ2-5, with a possible D match to TRBD2 (5 bases). V lost 0 bases and J 2 bases, leaving 10 bases between the germline ends. Germline CDR1 SGHTA, CDR2 FQGNSA. This CDR3 is 15 amino acids long. The full variable domain, completed using reference TRBV7-2 and TRBJ2-5, is GAGVSQSPSNKVTEKGKDVELRCDPISGHTALYWYRQSLGQGLEFLIYFQGNSAPDKSGLPSDRFSAERTGGSVSTLTIQRTQQEDSAVYLCASSLAGASQETQYFGPGTRLLVL.

The rearrangement uses TRBV6-6 and TRBJ2-2; TRBD1 might be the D (7 bases). V was clipped by 8 bases and J by 3 bases, with 13 bases between them. The V gene's germline CDR1 is MNHNY and CDR2 SVGAGI (reference sequence). The CDR3 sequence is 14 residues long. CDR3 loop: CASQGGQYTGELFF. The DNA of the CDR3 is TGTGCCAGCCAGGGGGGCCAATACACCGGGGAGCTGTTTTTT.

The chain combines TRBV9 with TRBJ2-7; 14 positions agree with TRBD2. This CDR3 is built from 14 residues. The trim removed 6 bases at V and 9 bases at J, leaving 8 bases unmatched. Germline loops: CDR1 SGDLS, CDR2 YYNGEE. Here the CDR3 DNA reads TGTGCCAGCACCCTGGGACTAGCGGGGGAGAGGCAGTACTTC. Protein product: CASTLGLAGERQYF.

In its sample, this clone was seen a few times. V usage is TRBV15 and J usage is TRBJ2-2; 7 nucleotides agree with TRBD1. The CDR3 runs to 15 residues. Germline V gives CDR1 LNHNV, CDR2 YYDKDF (reference sequence). With V trimmed by 3 bases and J by 3 bases, 4 bases remained unmatched. CDR3 nucleotides: TGTGCCACCAGCAGGGTCGACAGGGACACCGGGGAGCTGTTTTTT. It yields the protein CATSRVDRDTGELFF.

This clone appeared a few times. The rearrangement links TRBV15 to TRBJ1-2; D is perhaps TRBD1 (5 bases). CDR3 length: 17 residues. Germline CDR1 reads LNHNV; CDR2 reads YYDKDF (reference sequence). V shed 1 base and J shed 4 bases, with 19 bases lying between them. The CDR3 nucleotides read TGTGCCACCAGCAGAGGGGGGGAGGTCAGCATACTCTATGGCTACACCTTC. It specifies CATSRGGEVSILYGYTF.

This clone was counted a few times. This chain joins TRBV5-1 and TRBJ2-1, with 14 bases fitting TRBD2. This CDR3 has 17 amino acids. The germline CDR1 and CDR2 sequences are SGHRS and YFSETQ. V lost 4 bases to trimming and J lost 3 bases; unmatched junction nucleotides: 6. The CDR3 region is CASSTEGTSGGYNEQFF. The CDR3 nucleotides are TGCGCCAGCAGCACGGAAGGGACTAGCGGGGGCTACAATGAGCAGTTCTTC.

In its sample, this clone was seen a few times. The chain links TRBV30 to TRBJ2-2; D call uncertain. The germline V gene has CDR1 GTSNPN and CDR2 SVGIG (reference sequence). Trimming left V 1 base short and J 6 bases short, with 6 bases between. The length of the CDR3 is 12 residues. CDR3 sequence reads: CAWSALPGELFF. The CDR3 nucleotides read TGTGCCTGGAGTGCCCTACCCGGGGAGCTGTTTTTT.

V gene TRBV7-9 combines with J gene TRBJ1-2; no clear D. Germline assignment: CDR1 SEHNR and CDR2 FQNEAQ (reference sequence). V lost 4 bases and J 8 bases, leaving 14 bases between the germline ends. The CDR3 is made up of 13 amino acids. CDR3 in amino acids: CASSSMVIVGYTF. In nucleotides, the CDR3 is TGTGCCAGCAGCTCTATGGTAATAGTAGGCTACACCTTC.

This clone was seen a handful of times. The rearrangement uses TRBV20-1 and TRBJ2-7; TRBD1 agrees at 7 bases. V gave up 5 bases and J gave up 5 bases; unmatched junction bases: 3. Germline assignment: CDR1 DFQATT and CDR2 SNEGSKA (reference sequence). The CDR3 covers 11 residues. The CDR3, as DNA: TGCAGTGCTGCCGACAGGGACGAGCAGTACTTC. It specifies CSAADRDEQYF.

This chain uses TRBV2 with TRBJ2-1; D is possibly TRBD2 (5 bases). CDR1 SNHLY and CDR2 FYNNEI come from the germline V gene. Trimming removed 4 bases from V and 4 bases from J, with 11 bases in between. The CDR3 runs 14 residues. The CDR3 protein is CASSGAWTYNEQFF. DNA of the CDR3: TGTGCCAGCAGTGGAGCCTGGACTTACAATGAGCAGTTCTTC.